The sequence of this T cell receptor beta chain was determined in a study of blood T cell repertoires in COVID-19. Study information: Samples taken during acute and convalescent COVID-19 were collected in the United States, Italy and Spain. T cells, B-cell-depleted T cells, or PBMCs provided the cDNA or gDNA that served as material.

The J segment lost 7 bases and the V segment lost 5 bases, leaving 18 bases of the junction unmatched. The length of the CDR3 is 18 residues. Germline-derived CDR1 and CDR2 are SGHTA and FQGNSA. Original data processing: Amplification of reference gene primers was used by the study to estimate nucleated cell counts. Sequenced by immunoSEQ multiplex PCR; TCRdb stores in-frame clones only, minus some. The V and J calls and the clone size are those of that table, but D and trimming were determined from the DNA. Altogether approximately 82,000 clones are present, around four fifths being singletons, with the ten largest covering more than 15%.

This sequence originates from a woman aged 60-75 years with acute or convalescent COVID-19. Sequenced sample: peripheral blood. The chain carries TRBV7-2 and TRBJ2-1; TRBD2 matches at 9 bases. The CDR3 DNA follows: TGTGCCAGCAGCCACGAGCTAAGCGGGAGGTTGGGAGGGAATGAGCAGTTCTTC. Translated, it gives CASSHELSGRLGGNEQFF. Based on the CDR3 plus reference TRBV7-2 and TRBJ2-1, the full variable domain is GAGVSQSPSNKVTEKGKDVELRCDPISGHTALYWYRQSLGQGLEFLIYFQGNSAPDKSGLPSDRFSAERTGGSVSTLTIQRTQQEDSAVYLCASSHELSGRLGGNEQFFGPGTRLTVL.